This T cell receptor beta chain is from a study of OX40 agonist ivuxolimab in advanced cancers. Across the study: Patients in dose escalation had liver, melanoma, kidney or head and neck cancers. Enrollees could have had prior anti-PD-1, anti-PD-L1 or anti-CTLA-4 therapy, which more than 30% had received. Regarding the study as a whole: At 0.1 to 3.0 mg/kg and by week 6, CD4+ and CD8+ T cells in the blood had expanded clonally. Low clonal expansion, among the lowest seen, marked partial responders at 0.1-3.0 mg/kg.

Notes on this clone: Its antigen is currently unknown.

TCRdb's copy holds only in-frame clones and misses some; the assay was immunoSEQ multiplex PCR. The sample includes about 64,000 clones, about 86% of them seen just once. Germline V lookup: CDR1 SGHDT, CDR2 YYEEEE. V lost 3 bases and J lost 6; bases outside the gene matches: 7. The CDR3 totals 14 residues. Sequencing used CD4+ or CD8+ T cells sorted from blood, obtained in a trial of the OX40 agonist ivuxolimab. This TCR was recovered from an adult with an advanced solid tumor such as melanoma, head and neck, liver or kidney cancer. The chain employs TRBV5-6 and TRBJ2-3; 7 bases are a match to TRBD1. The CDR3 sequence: CASSSATGSDTQYF. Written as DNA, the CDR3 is TGTGCCAGCAGCTCAGCGACAGGGTCGGATACGCAGTATTTT.